This T cell receptor (beta chain) was sequenced in a study of blood T cell repertoires in COVID-19. Study-wide context: Material from acute and convalescent COVID-19 was sourced from the United States, Italy and Spain. PBMCs, B-cell-depleted T cells, or T cells provided the cDNA or gDNA that made up the material.

Authors' processing steps: Reference gene primer amplification gave nucleated cell count estimates. The table came from immunoSEQ multiplex PCR; TCRdb's copy has only in-frame clones and leaves some out. Clone size and the V and J calls come from that table; the DNA yielded D and trimming. The repertoire holds around 84,000 clones, with 80% as singletons. Germline loops: CDR1 SNHLY, CDR2 FYNNEI. The J segment lost 5 bases and the V segment lost 3 bases, leaving 7 bases of the junction unmatched. This CDR3 contains 17 residues. Material: peripheral blood. The chain recombines TRBV2 with TRBJ2-3, with 14 bases matching TRBD2. This sequence originates from a woman between 40 and 55 years old with active or convalescent COVID-19. CDR3 DNA sequence: TGTGCCAGCAGTGAGACTAGCGGGGGGGGCCGTGGAGATACGCAGTATTTT. Amino acids: CASSETSGGGRGDTQYF.